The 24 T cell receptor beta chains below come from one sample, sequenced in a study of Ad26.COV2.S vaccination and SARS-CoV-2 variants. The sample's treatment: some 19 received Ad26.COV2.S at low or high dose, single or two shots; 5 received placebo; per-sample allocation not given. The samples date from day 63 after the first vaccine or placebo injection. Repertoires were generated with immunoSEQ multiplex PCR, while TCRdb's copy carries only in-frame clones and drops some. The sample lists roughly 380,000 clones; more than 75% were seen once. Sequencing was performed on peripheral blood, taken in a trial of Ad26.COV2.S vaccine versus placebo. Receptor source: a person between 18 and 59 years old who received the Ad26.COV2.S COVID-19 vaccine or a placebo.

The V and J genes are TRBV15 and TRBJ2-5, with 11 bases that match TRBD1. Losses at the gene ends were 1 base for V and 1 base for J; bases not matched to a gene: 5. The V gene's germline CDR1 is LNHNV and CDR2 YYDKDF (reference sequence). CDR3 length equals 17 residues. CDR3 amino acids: CATSRGTGGRLQETQYF. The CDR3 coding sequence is TGTGCCACCAGCAGAGGGACAGGGGGCCGGCTCCAAGAGACCCAGTACTTC. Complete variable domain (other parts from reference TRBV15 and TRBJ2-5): DAMVIQNPRYQVTQFGKPVTLSCSQTLNHNVMYWYQQKSSQAPKLLFHYYDKDFNNEADTPDNFQSRRPNTSFCFLDIRSPGLGDTAMYLCATSRGTGGRLQETQYFGPGTRLLVL.

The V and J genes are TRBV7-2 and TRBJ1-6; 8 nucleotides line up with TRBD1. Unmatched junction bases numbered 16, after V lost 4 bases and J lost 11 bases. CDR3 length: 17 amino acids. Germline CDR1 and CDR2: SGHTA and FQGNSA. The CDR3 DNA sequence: TGTGCCAGCAGCTCCGATTGGACAGGGTCAAGGGCCCCACCCCTCCACTTT. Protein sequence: CASSSDWTGSRAPPLHF. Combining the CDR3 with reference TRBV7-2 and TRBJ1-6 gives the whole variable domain GAGVSQSPSNKVTEKGKDVELRCDPISGHTALYWYRQSLGQGLEFLIYFQGNSAPDKSGLPSDRFSAERTGGSVSTLTIQRTQQEDSAVYLCASSSDWTGSRAPPLHFGNGTRLTVT.

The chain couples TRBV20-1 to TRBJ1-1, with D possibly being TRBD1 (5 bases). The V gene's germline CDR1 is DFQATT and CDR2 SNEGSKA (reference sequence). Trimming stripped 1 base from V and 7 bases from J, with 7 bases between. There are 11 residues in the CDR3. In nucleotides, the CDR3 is TGCAGTGCTAGAGTCGACAGTGAAGCTTTCTTT. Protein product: CSARVDSEAFF.

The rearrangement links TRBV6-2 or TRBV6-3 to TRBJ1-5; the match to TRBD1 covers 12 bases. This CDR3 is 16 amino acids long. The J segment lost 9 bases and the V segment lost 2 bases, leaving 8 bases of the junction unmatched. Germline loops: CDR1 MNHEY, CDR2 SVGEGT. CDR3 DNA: TGTGCCAGCAGTTACACCGGGACAGGGGGCGTTTGGCCCCAGCATTTT. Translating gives CASSYTGTGGVWPQHF.

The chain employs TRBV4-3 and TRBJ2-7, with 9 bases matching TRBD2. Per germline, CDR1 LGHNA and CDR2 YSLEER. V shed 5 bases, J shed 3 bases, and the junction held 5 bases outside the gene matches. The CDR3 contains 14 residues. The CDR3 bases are TGCGCCAGCAGCTCGACTAGCGGATTCTACGAGCAGTACTTC. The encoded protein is CASSSTSGFYEQYF.

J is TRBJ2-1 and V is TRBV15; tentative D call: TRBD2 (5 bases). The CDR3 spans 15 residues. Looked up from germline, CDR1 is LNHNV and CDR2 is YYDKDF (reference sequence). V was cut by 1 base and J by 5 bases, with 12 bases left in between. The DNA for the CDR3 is TGTGCCACCAGCAGAGTTACGACTACCGACAATGAGCAGTTCTTC. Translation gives CATSRVTTTDNEQFF.

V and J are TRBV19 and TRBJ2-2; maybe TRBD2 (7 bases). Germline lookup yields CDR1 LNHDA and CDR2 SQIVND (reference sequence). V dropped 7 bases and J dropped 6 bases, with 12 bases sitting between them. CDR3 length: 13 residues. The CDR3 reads CASIGGGAGELFF. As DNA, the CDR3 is TGTGCCAGTATAGGGGGGGGAGCCGGGGAGCTGTTTTTT.

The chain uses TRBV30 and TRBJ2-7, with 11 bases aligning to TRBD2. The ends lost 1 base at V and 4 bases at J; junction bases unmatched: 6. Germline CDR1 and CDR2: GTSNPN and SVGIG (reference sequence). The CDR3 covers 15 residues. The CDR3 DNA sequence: TGTGCCTGGAGTGGTGTAGCGGGGGGGCCTTACGAGCAGTACTTC. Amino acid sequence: CAWSGVAGGPYEQYF.

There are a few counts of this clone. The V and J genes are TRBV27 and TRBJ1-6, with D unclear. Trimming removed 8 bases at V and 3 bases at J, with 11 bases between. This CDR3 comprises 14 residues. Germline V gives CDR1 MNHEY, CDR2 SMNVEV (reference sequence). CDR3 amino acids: CASSREVYNSPLHF. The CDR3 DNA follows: TGTGCCAGCTCAAGGGAGGTCTATAATTCACCCCTCCACTTT.

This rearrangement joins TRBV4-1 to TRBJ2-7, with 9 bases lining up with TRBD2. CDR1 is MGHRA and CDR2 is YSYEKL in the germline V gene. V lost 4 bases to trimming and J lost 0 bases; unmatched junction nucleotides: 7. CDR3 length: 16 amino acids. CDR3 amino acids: CASSLSTSGSSYEQYF. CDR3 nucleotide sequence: TGCGCCAGCAGCCTCTCGACTAGCGGCTCCTCCTACGAGCAGTACTTC.

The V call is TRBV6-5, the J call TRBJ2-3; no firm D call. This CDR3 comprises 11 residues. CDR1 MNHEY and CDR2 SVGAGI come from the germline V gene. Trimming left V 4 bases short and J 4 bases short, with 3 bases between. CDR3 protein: CASSSSDTQYF. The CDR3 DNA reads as TGTGCCAGCAGTTCATCAGATACGCAGTATTTT.

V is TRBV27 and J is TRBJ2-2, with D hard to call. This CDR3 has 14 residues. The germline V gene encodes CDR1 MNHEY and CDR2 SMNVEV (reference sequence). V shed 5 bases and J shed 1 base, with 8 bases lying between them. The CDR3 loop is CASSLGLNTGELFF. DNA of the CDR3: TGTGCCAGCAGTCTCGGGTTGAACACCGGGGAGCTGTTTTTT.

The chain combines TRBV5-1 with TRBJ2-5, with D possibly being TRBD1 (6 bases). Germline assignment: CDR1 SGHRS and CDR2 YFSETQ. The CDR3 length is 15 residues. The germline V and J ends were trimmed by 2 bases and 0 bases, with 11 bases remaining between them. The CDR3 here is CASSFHRDNQETQYF. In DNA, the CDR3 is TGCGCCAGCAGCTTCCATCGGGACAACCAAGAGACCCAGTACTTC. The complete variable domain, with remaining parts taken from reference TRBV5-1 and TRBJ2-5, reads KAGVTQTPRYLIKTRGQQVTLSCSPISGHRSVSWYQQTPGQGLQFLFEYFSETQRNKGNFPGRFSGRQFSNSRSEMNVSTLELGDSALYLCASSFHRDNQETQYFGPGTRLLVL.

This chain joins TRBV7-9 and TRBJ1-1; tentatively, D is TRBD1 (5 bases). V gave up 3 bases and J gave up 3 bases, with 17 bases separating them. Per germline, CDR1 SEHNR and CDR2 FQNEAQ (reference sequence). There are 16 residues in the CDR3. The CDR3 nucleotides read TGTGCCAGCAGCTTCCCGGGGGGGAGTGTGGACACTGAAGCTTTCTTT. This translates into CASSFPGGSVDTEAFF.

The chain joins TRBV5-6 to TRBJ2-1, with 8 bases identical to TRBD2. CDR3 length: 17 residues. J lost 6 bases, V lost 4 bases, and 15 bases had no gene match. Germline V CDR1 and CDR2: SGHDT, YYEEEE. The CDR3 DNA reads TGTGCCAGCAGCATATCCCACGGGAGGGATATAGTCAATGAGCAGTTCTTC. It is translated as CASSISHGRDIVNEQFF.

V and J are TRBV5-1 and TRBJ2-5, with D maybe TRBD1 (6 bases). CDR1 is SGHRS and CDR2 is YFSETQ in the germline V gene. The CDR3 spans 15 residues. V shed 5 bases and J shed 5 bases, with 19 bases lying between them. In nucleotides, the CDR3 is TGCGCCAGCAGGTTCAGGGGAACGGGTGGGGAGACCCAGTACTTC. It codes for CASRFRGTGGETQYF.

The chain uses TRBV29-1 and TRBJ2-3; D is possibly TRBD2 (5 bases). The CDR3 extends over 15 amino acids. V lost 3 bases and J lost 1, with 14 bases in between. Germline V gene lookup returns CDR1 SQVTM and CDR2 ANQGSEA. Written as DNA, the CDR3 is TGCAGCGTTGAGAGGGTCGGTACGGGCACAGATACGCAGTATTTT. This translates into CSVERVGTGTDTQYF.

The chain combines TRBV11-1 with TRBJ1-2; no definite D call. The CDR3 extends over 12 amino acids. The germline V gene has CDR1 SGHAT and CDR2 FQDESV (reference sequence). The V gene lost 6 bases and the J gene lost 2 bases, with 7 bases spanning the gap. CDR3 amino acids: CASRGANYGYTF. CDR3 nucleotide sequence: TGTGCCAGCAGGGGCGCCAACTATGGCTACACCTTC.

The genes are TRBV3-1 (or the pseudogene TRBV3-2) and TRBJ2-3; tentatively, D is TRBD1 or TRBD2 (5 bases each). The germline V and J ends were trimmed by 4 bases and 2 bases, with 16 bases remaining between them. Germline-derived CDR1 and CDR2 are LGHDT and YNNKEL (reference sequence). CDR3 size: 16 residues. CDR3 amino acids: CASSLGTMGDTDTQYF. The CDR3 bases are TGTGCCAGCAGCCTGGGGACCATGGGGGACACAGATACGCAGTATTTT.

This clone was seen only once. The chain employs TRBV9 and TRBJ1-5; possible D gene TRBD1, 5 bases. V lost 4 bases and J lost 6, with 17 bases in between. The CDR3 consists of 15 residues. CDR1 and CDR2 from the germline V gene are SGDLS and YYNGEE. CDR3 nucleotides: TGTGCCAGCAGCCCCACAGGAGGTGTAGGTCAGCCCCAGCATTTT. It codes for CASSPTGGVGQPQHF.

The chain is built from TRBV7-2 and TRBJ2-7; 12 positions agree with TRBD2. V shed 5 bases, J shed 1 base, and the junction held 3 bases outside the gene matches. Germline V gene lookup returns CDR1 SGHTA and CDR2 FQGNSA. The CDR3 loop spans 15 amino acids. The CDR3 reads CASSPTSGGSYEQYF. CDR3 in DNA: TGTGCCAGCAGCCCGACTAGCGGGGGATCCTACGAGCAGTACTTC. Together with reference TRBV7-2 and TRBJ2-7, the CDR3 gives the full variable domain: GAGVSQSPSNKVTEKGKDVELRCDPISGHTALYWYRQSLGQGLEFLIYFQGNSAPDKSGLPSDRFSAERTGGSVSTLTIQRTQQEDSAVYLCASSPTSGGSYEQYFGPGTRLTVT.

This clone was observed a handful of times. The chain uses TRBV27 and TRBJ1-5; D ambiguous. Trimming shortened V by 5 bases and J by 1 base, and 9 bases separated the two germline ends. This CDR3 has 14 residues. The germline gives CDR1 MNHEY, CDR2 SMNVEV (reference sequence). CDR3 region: CASSLEASNQPQHF. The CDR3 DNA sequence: TGTGCCAGCAGTCTTGAGGCAAGCAATCAGCCCCAGCATTTT.

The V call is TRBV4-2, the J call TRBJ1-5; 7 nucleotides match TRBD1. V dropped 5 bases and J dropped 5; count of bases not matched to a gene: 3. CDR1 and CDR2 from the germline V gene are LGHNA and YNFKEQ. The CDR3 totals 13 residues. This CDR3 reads CASSYGTDQPQHF. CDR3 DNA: TGTGCCAGCAGCTATGGGACAGATCAGCCCCAGCATTTT.

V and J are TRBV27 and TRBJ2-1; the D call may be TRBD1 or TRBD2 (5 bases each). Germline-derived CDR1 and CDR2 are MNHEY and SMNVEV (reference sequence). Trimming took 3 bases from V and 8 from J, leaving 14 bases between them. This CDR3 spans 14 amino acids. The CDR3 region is CASSFRGRNDEQFF. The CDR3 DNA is TGTGCCAGCAGTTTCCGGGGCAGGAACGATGAGCAGTTCTTC.